This TCR beta chain comes out of a study of CD8+CD57+ T cells in acquired aplastic anemia. Looking at the study overall: The study obtained an average of about 3.4 ug of DNA from sorted CD4+ and CD8+ cells. Study-level results: Statistical testing detected no significant gap in CD8+ Simpson's diversity between patients and controls. Between patients and controls, some 31 CD8+ CDR3 sequences were found in common.

This CDR3 spans 16 amino acids. J was trimmed by 6 bases and V by 6 bases; bases with no gene match: 10. Note on this clonotype: Its antigen remains unknown.

According to the study, genomic DNA was the template for TCR beta VDJ and CDR3 profiling. MiXCR, applied by TCRdb to the reads, yields one record per CDR3 protein. Among approximately 190,000 distinct CDR3 sequences listed, 64% were seen once. This TCR was recovered from a human donor with severe aplastic anemia or a healthy control (not recorded which). This chain connects TRBV12-3 or TRBV12-4 to TRBJ2-1; 11 nucleotides align to TRBD2. Sample: sorted CD4+, CD8+, or CD8+CD57+ T cells (not recorded which) from PBMCs. The CDR3 DNA sequence: TGTGCCAGCAGCATTACTCTAGCGGGGGGCAGCAATGAGCAGTTCTTC. It is translated as CASSITLAGGSNEQFF.